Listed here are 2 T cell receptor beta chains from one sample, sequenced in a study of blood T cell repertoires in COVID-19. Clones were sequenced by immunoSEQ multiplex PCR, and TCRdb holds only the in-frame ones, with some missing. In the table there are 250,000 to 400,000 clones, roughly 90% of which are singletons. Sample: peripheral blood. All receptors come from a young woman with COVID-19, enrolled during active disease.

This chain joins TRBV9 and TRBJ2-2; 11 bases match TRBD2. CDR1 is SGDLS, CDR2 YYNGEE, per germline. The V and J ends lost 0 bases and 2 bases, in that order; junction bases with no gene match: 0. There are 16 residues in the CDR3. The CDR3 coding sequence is TGTGCCAGCAGCGTAGGACTAGCGGGAAACACCGGGGAGCTGTTTTTT. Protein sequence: CASSVGLAGNTGELFF.

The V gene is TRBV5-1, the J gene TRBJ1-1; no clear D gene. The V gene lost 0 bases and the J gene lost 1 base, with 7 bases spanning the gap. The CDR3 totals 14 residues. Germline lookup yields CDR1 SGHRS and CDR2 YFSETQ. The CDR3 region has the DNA TGCGCCAGCAGCTTGGAAAGCCGGAACACTGAAGCTTTCTTT. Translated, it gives CASSLESRNTEAFF.